This TCR beta chain was found in a study of blood T cells in healthy people across ages. Trimming took 3 bases from V and 2 from J, leaving 12 bases between them. The CDR3 has 15 amino acids. Germline-derived CDR1 and CDR2 are SNHLY and FYNNEI. A second PCR of roughly 7 to 11 cycles used a sample-barcoded 5' primer and a J-beta primer mix. MiXCR, run by TCRdb on the 5' RACE reads, gives a single entry per CDR3 protein. The sample carries around 1,000,000 distinct CDR3 sequences, almost 25% recorded once. These data are also associated with another study on T cells of mothers and their children.

The clonotype comes from a girl aged 2-10 years in good health. The rearrangement joins TRBV2 to TRBJ2-3; maybe TRBD1 (5 bases). The sequencing input was blood. CDR3 bases: TGTGCCAGCAGTGACCAGGGTTTCTCCACAGATACGCAGTATTTT. This gives the protein CASSDQGFSTDTQYF.